The present entry profiles one T cell receptor (beta chain) with its context. These data come from a study of blood T cell repertoires in COVID-19. About the research overall: T cells, B-cell-depleted T cells, or PBMCs supplied cDNA or gDNA.

Authors' processing steps: Reference gene primer amplification in the assay estimated nucleated cell counts. Here immunoSEQ multiplex PCR was the method, and the copy in TCRdb shows in-frame clones only, minus some. V, J and clone size were drawn from that table, and D and trimming were deduced from the DNA. The sample records more than 150,000 clones, roughly four fifths being singletons. The TCR originated in an elderly woman with COVID-19, enrolled during active disease. Specimen: peripheral blood.

DNA of the CDR3: TGTGCCAGCAGCGCCTGGACAGGAAACACCATATATTTT. Amino acids: CASSAWTGNTIYF. The genes are TRBV7-2 and TRBJ1-3; possibly TRBD1 for D (5 bases). V was trimmed by 5 bases and J by 4 bases, leaving 9 bases between them. The CDR3 covers 13 residues. The germline CDR1 and CDR2 sequences are SGHTA and FQGNSA.